The TCR beta chain described here comes from a study of long-term antiretroviral therapy in people with HIV. Study-wide results and caveats: Diversity increased after ART yet remained lower than in transplant donor controls. Unavailable data included ART adherence, viral resistance and therapy changes (switches in treatment).

V was pared by 1 base and J by 5 bases, with 10 bases between. The CDR3 is 14 residues long. The germline V gene has CDR1 LNHDA and CDR2 SQIVND (reference sequence). The immunoSEQ assay was v3.0, run at survey level. The data were produced by immunoSEQ multiplex PCR, yet TCRdb's version contains in-frame clones alone and is incomplete. This sample has about 13,000 clones; 80% occur once, and the top ten carry around 13%. Turning to this clone: What it recognizes is unknown.

Sequencing was performed on unsorted PBMCs, taken 3.2 years before starting antiretroviral therapy. The chain is built from TRBV19 and TRBJ2-3; weak D call: TRBD1 (5 bases). The receptor was derived from a man aged 40-49 years with HIV. The CDR3 sequence is CASSIGGTIDTQYF. The CDR3 region has the DNA TGTGCCAGTAGTATAGGGGGCACTATAGATACGCAGTATTTT.